A selection of T cell receptor beta chains follows, all from one sample in a study of beta chain features in type 1 diabetes. Measured with immunoSEQ multiplex PCR; TCRdb has only the in-frame clones, and not every one. The sample includes around 170,000 clones, about 9% of them seen just once. Sequencing input: central memory CD4+ T cells from blood. Receptor source: a woman aged 25 to 45 with type 1 diabetes. CDR3s include the opening cysteine and the closing phenylalanine or tryptophan. The D gene is left open where the match is weak. Expanded clones get a size class; other rows say once, few or many, or leave the size out.

TRBJ2-7 NA TRBV5-1 NA CASRENTGSSYEQYF TGCGCCAGCAGGGAGAACACGGGGAGCTCCTACGAGCAGTACTTC
TRBJ2-7 few TRBV5-4 TRBD2 CASSFEREDEQYF TGTGCCAGCAGCTTCGAGCGGGAGGACGAGCAGTACTTC
TRBJ1-4 NA TRBV18 NA CASSPRGDGAEKLFF TGTGCCAGCTCACCACGCGGGGACGGGGCCGAAAAACTGTTTTTT
TRBJ2-1 NA TRBV27 TRBD2 CASSQREENEQFF TGTGCCAGCAGCCAGCGGGAGGAGAATGAGCAGTTCTTC
TRBJ1-1 few TRBV6-6 NA CASERGQETEAFF TGTGCCAGCGAACGAGGGCAGGAAACTGAAGCTTTCTTT
TRBJ1-5 NA TRBV19 NA CASSIGRGSNQPQHF TGTGCCAGTAGTATTGGCAGGGGAAGCAATCAGCCCCAGCATTTT
TRBJ1-1 NA TRBV5-1 NA CASSQSAIQEFTEAFF TGCGCCAGCAGCCAGAGCGCTATACAGGAATTCACTGAAGCTTTCTTT
TRBJ2-5 NA TRBV10-3 NA CAISAQGETQYF TGTGCCATCAGTGCCCAGGGAGAGACCCAGTACTTC
TRBJ2-1 NA TRBV2 NA CASSLALLPEQFF TGTGCCAGCAGTCTAGCTTTGCTCCCTGAGCAGTTCTTC
TRBJ1-2 NA TRBV28 NA CASSELLYGYTF TGTGCCAGCAGTGAGCTCCTCTATGGCTACACCTTC
TRBJ2-4 few TRBV19 NA CASSLGHLKNIQYF TGTGCCAGTAGTTTAGGACACCTCAAAAACATTCAGTACTTC
TRBJ1-2 NA TRBV10-3 NA CAISQGNYGYTF TGTGCCATCAGTCAGGGGAACTATGGCTACACCTTC
TRBJ1-2 few TRBV29-1 NA CSVQGKGDYGYTF TGCAGCGTTCAGGGGAAGGGGGACTATGGCTACACCTTC
TRBJ2-6 NA TRBV28 TRBD1 CASRKGQGGNSGANVLTF TGTGCCAGCAGAAAGGGACAGGGTGGGAACTCTGGGGCCAACGTCCTGACTTTC
TRBJ2-1 NA TRBV7-3 NA CASSLIGGTGEQFF TGTGCCAGCAGCTTAATCGGAGGGACCGGTGAGCAGTTCTTC
TRBJ2-3 NA TRBV7-9 NA CASRPVTDTQYF TGTGCCAGCAGGCCAGTAACAGATACGCAGTATTTT
TRBJ2-1 NA TRBV10-3 NA CATAGQGGNEQFF TGTGCCACCGCCGGGCAGGGAGGCAATGAGCAGTTCTTC
TRBJ1-2 NA TRBV7-9 NA CASSLMGGTHGYTF TGTGCCAGCAGCTTAATGGGGGGAACACATGGCTACACCTTC
TRBJ1-1 NA TRBV7-9 NA CASSLGGASSEAFF TGTGCCAGCAGCTTAGGGGGCGCCAGTTCTGAAGCTTTCTTT
TRBJ1-5 few TRBV28 NA CASSLLVPPQHF TGTGCCAGCAGTTTATTAGTGCCGCCCCAGCATTTT
TRBJ2-1 many TRBV5-1 NA CASSLGLGTSEQFF TGCGCCAGCAGCTTGGGACTAGGGACCAGTGAGCAGTTCTTC
TRBJ2-1 NA TRBV7-2 TRBD2 CASSLVRLAGGEQFF TGTGCCAGCAGCTTAGTGAGGCTAGCGGGAGGTGAGCAGTTCTTC
TRBJ2-3 few TRBV6-1 TRBD1 CASGDRGVADTQYF TGTGCCAGCGGGGACAGGGGTGTCGCAGATACGCAGTATTTT
TRBJ2-6 NA TRBV7-3 NA CASSLTSSGANVLTF TGTGCCAGCAGCTTAACCAGCTCTGGGGCCAACGTCCTGACTTTC
TRBJ1-2 few TRBV5-4 TRBD1 CASSATSGTDYGYTF TGTGCCAGCAGCGCGACCTCCGGGACAGACTATGGCTACACCTTC
TRBJ2-1 once TRBV7-3 TRBD1 CASSVPTGTGGYNEQFF TGTGCCAGCAGCGTTCCTACCGGGACAGGGGGTTACAATGAGCAGTTCTTC
TRBJ1-2 NA TRBV7-2 NA CASSPLNYGYTF TGTGCCAGCAGCCCCTTAAACTATGGCTACACCTTC
TRBJ1-2 few TRBV7-3 NA CASSLTGLDGYTF TGTGCCAGCAGCTTAACTGGGCTGGATGGCTACACCTTC
TRBJ1-4 NA TRBV18 TRBD1 CASSPPRTGVGEKLFF TGTGCCAGCTCACCGCCCAGGACAGGGGTTGGAGAAAAACTGTTTTTT